This T cell receptor beta chain is drawn from a study of beta chain features in type 1 diabetes. The authors reverse transcribed all of the isolated RNA, so sequencing captured expressed TCRB transcripts. The repertoire was sequenced with immunoSEQ multiplex PCR; TCRdb's copy has only in-frame clones and lacks some. The data hold around 240,000 clones, with over 65% observed a single time. Trimming stripped 3 bases from V and 9 bases from J, with 20 bases between. In germline, CDR1 is SNHLY, CDR2 FYNNEI. The length of the CDR3 is 15 residues. This chain links TRBV2 with TRBJ1-2, with D perhaps matching TRBD1 (5 bases). Material for sequencing was naive CD4+ T cells from blood. This clonotype originated in a man aged 25-45 years in good health. This CDR3 reads CASSDRGRETMSYTF. The CDR3 bases are TGTGCCAGCAGTGATCGGGGCAGGGAGACGATGAGCTACACCTTC.